The clone carrying this T cell receptor (beta chain) was recorded many times. This sample stems from a study of blood T cells in healthy people across ages. Together with a sample-barcoded 5' primer, a J-beta primer mix was included in a second PCR lasting about 7 to 11 cycles. TCRdb passed the 5' RACE reads through MiXCR, listing each CDR3 protein once. The table lists about 620,000 distinct CDR3 sequences, over 20% of them singletons. The germline V and J ends were trimmed by 3 bases and 1 base, with 8 bases remaining between them. From germline, CDR1 is KGHDR and CDR2 SFDVKD. This CDR3 region has 14 residues.

The chain uses TRBV24-1 and TRBJ1-1; no clear D gene. The sample was blood. The sequence was obtained from a man in his 70s in good health. The chain's CDR3 is CATSDPDSNTEAFF. In DNA form, the CDR3 reads TGTGCCACCAGTGATCCCGATTCGAACACTGAAGCTTTCTTT.